The clone carrying this T cell receptor (beta chain) occurred a few times. Its antigen is not identified. One entry per CDR3 protein, called by TCRdb with MiXCR from the RT-PCR reads. The repertoire includes about 520,000 distinct CDR3 sequences, approximately 7.8% of them detected once, and 13% sits in the top ten. The data stem from a study of response to subunit inactivated influenza vaccine. Overall study findings and caveats: Authors suggested each seasonal influenza vaccination recruits few new T cells.

The V end was cut by 2 bases, the J end by 0 bases, with 11 bases between. Per germline, CDR1 SGHTA and CDR2 FQGNSA. This CDR3 is built from 16 residues. The sequencing used PBMCs from blood, collected less than 30 months after vaccination. V is TRBV7-2 and J is TRBJ2-1; no reliable D call. The sequence was obtained from a man aged 50-75 years who received an inactivated influenza vaccine. The CDR3 DNA reads TGTGCCAGCAGCTTATCGACTTATCTCTCCTACAATGAGCAGTTCTTC. Its protein is CASSLSTYLSYNEQFF.